This paragraph reports one T cell receptor beta chain. Its antigen remains unidentified. The sample holds no much larger clone one base away, and base qualities are not on file. These data come from a study of human T cells and chemical hapten exposure (dated by TCRdb to the early 2020s). With regard to the full study: For sensitization, 2% DPC in acetone was applied to a 2 cm by 2 cm area of upper inner arm skin. Patients additionally received weekly therapeutic DPC doses to the scalp throughout the approximately 25-week study period. Patch testing on the upper back used Finn chambers containing 0.01% DPC, with scoring done after 6 days according to International Contact Dermatitis Research Group standards. Alopecia areata with under or over 50% scalp involvement, alopecia totalis and alopecia universalis were represented in the patient cohort, which was mostly female. Libraries were pooled for sequencing, and variation in per-sample TCR yields was attributed mainly to small differences in library volumes within the pool. This study followed changes in the peripheral blood TCR repertoire in vivo during primary and secondary sensitization of alopecia patients to the hapten diphenylcyclopropenone (DPC). Patient blood was sampled pre-sensitization (week 0) and at 2, 6 and about 24 weeks after DPC sensitization. Roughly 30 alopecia patients gave blood for TCR sequencing at one to four time points (pre-sensitization, 2, 6 and 24 weeks). Here is what the overall study found, with its caveats: Because every patient had alopecia, a presumed autoimmune disease, the patients' immune response might differ from that of healthy individuals. Significantly more large CDR3 similarity clusters were formed by expanded TCRs than by pre-sensitization or healthy control sets, consistent with antigen-driven responses. The number of PT1 expanded TCRs positively correlated with patch test score, significant at thresholds 8, 16 and 32 but not 4. After repeated subsampling, changes were observed in the strength of the expansion versus patch-test correlation and in the threshold at which the correlation became significant. The number of TCRs above 1 in 1000 frequency did not change with DPC sensitization; there was no evidence of global repertoire structure alterations.

The receptor library was made with RACE. TCRdb records NextSeq 500 as the sequencer. Library preparation attached unique molecular identifiers to individual cDNA molecules for quantitative, reproducible TCR counting. Both TCR alpha and TCR beta chains were sequenced from each blood RNA sample. The published analysis was carried out like this. The median number of TCRs per sample was approximately 98,000, ranging from about 20,000 to 750,000. The Decombinator software suite was used to annotate V, J and CDR3 in the TCR reads. For PS versus PT1 abundance plots, all samples were subsampled to the same number of TCRs (28,000). Expanded TCRs were defined as absent before sensitization and observed at least eight times at the 2-week time point. TCRdb passed the public sequencing reads through fastp at Q25 and MiXCR, retaining productive beta sequences. Here each entry gathers all rows of one CDR3 protein and keeps the most common genes and DNA. The V and J calls reflect TCRdb's pipeline rather than the authors' work. The sample data list 210,000 or so distinct CDR3 sequences, and 24% of these were observed just once. About 2.5% of the sample belongs to the ten largest clones.

According to the germline V gene, CDR1 reads SGHTA and CDR2 reads FQGNSA. Cut back by 1 base and 9 bases, the V and J ends lie 19 bases apart. The CDR3 starts with the cysteine, ends with the phenylalanine, and has 16 residues. Left in the record is the CDR3 DNA by itself, 48 bases read in frame from the first base. The label giving this sample's time point can be read as: patch test 3, about 24 weeks after DPC sensitization. In the paper's terms, the treatment or condition label means: therapeutic diphenylcyclopropenone sensitization with weekly scalp DPC. At every patch-test visit, the blood draw took place before the patch test was put on. Eligible patients were aged 18 to 70, diagnosed with alopecia, deemed suitable for DPC therapy, and excluded if pregnant. Total RNA was extracted from unfractionated whole blood that had been collected in Tempus Blood RNA tubes.

Sequences were derived from whole blood, sampled in connection with sensitization to the hapten diphenylcyclopropenone (DPC). The chain uses TRBV7-2 and TRBJ2-1; matching of 6 bases hints at TRBD1 as the D gene. The receptor was isolated from a woman aged 40-49 years with alopecia areata. Some clones in this sample may be carry-over from other donors' samples. The nucleotide sequence reads as follows: TGTGCCAGCAGCTTAGGTTCAGTACAGGGTAAAGGTGAGCAGTTCTTC. Its protein is CASSLGSVQGKGEQFF.